These 24 T cell receptor beta chains share one sample of origin, sequenced in a study of blood T cells in healthy people across ages. It was with a sample-barcoded 5' primer and a J-beta primer mix that a second PCR of roughly 7 to 12 cycles was run. In TCRdb, the 5' RACE reads were re-called with MiXCR into one record per CDR3 protein. The data hold around 600,000 distinct CDR3 sequences, with about 45% observed a single time. The sample comprised blood. Receptor source: a man older than 75 in good health.

This clonotype was seen ten or more times. The chain couples TRBV6-6 to TRBJ1-6; 8 nucleotides align to TRBD1. After removal of 2 bases from V and 9 bases from J, the junction contained 6 bases not matched to a gene. From germline, CDR1 is MNHNY and CDR2 SVGAGI (reference sequence). The CDR3 covers 15 residues. CDR3 bases: TGTGCCAGCAGTTACGGGACAGGCTCTCTTTCACCCCTCCACTTT. It specifies CASSYGTGSLSPLHF.

The chain has TRBV9 and TRBJ2-7; D uncertain. Looked up from germline, CDR1 is SGDLS and CDR2 is YYNGEE. This CDR3 is 13 amino acids long. V was shortened by 0 bases and J by 1 base, with 5 bases between the two germline ends. The CDR3 sequence is CASSVGWSYEQYF. In DNA form, the CDR3 reads TGTGCCAGCAGCGTAGGGTGGTCCTACGAGCAGTACTTC.

This clonotype was counted ten times or more. This chain links TRBV6-6 with TRBJ2-7; a weak D match, TRBD2 (5 bases). The CDR3 has 14 amino acids. Germline loops: CDR1 MNHNY, CDR2 SVGAGI (reference sequence). The V end was cut by 8 bases, the J end by 2 bases, with 16 bases between. The DNA of the CDR3 is TGTGCCAGCGCAAGAAGCGGAAACGCCTACGAGCAGTACTTC. This gives the protein CASARSGNAYEQYF.

The CDR3 DNA is TGCAGCGTTGGAGGGAAATATACAGGGGGCGAGAACACTGAAGCTTTCTTT. Amino acids: CSVGGKYTGGENTEAFF. V usage is TRBV29-1 and J usage is TRBJ1-1; 9 bases align to TRBD1. The trim removed 4 bases at V and 1 base at J, leaving 13 bases unmatched. The CDR3 covers 17 residues. Per the germline V gene, CDR1 is SQVTM and CDR2 is ANQGSEA.

In nucleotides, the CDR3 is TGCAGTGCTTTTGGACTTCTGAATGAGCAGTTCTTC. Translating gives CSAFGLLNEQFF. This rearrangement joins TRBV20-1 to TRBJ2-1; possibly TRBD2 for D (5 bases). The CDR3 loop spans 12 amino acids. The germline gives CDR1 DFQATT, CDR2 SNEGSKA (reference sequence). Trimming pared 5 bases from V and 7 bases from J, leaving 12 bases between.

This clonotype was detected once. A read error may produce the germline difference seen at one junction end. The chain links TRBV2 to TRBJ1-2, with TRBD1 matching over 9 bases. The CDR3 length is 14 residues. The V gene's germline CDR1 is SNHLY and CDR2 FYNNEI. CDR3 region: CASSEDGTGIGYTF. The CDR3 DNA sequence: TGTGCTAGCAGTGAAGACGGGACAGGGATTGGCTACACCTTC.

The chain joins TRBV7-2 to TRBJ2-3, with no clear D. The germline V gene has CDR1 SGHTA and CDR2 FQGNSA. V was trimmed by 5 bases and J by 1 base, leaving 13 bases between them. There are 15 residues in the CDR3. The CDR3 reads CASSRFYGGTDTQYF. The CDR3 DNA is TGTGCCAGCAGCCGATTCTATGGCGGCACAGATACGCAGTATTTT.

This rearrangement joins TRBV6-6 to TRBJ2-2; 9 nucleotides agree with TRBD1. Germline V gene data show CDR1 as MNHNY and CDR2 as SVGAGI (reference sequence). This CDR3 is built from 16 residues. V lost 5 bases to trimming and J lost 7 bases; unmatched junction nucleotides: 11. The CDR3, as DNA: TGTGCCAGCAGTGCATTCGGGACAGGGTCTTTCGGGGAGCTGTTTTTT. Translating gives CASSAFGTGSFGELFF.

In this sample, this clonotype turned up a few times. The genes are TRBV6-5 and TRBJ2-7; tentative D call: TRBD1 (5 bases). The CDR3 is made up of 13 amino acids. In germline, CDR1 is MNHEY, CDR2 SVGAGI. Trimming removed 2 bases at V and 4 bases at J, with 9 bases between. The CDR3 protein is CASSYGAAYEQYF. The CDR3 nucleotides read TGTGCCAGCAGTTACGGGGCTGCTTACGAGCAGTACTTC.

This clonotype was seen a handful of times. This sequence joins TRBV20-1 and TRBJ2-7; TRBD2 matches 9 bases. The J call may be incorrect, as the DNA end agrees better with TRBJ2-5. From germline, CDR1 is DFQATT and CDR2 SNEGSKA (reference sequence). CDR3 length equals 14 residues. The CDR3 sequence: CSASAGGPLRTQYF. The CDR3 nucleotides read TGCAGTGCTAGCGCGGGGGGGCCTCTGCGGACCCAGTACTTC.

The chain recombines TRBV7-9 with TRBJ1-2; no clear D. Germline-derived CDR1 and CDR2 are SEHNR and FQNEAQ (reference sequence). The V end was cut by 5 bases, the J end by 7 bases, with 14 bases between. This CDR3 is built from 13 residues. CDR3 sequence: CASSPEVEGGYTF. The CDR3 DNA reads TGTGCCAGCAGCCCTGAAGTAGAGGGTGGCTACACCTTC.

This rearrangement joins TRBV4-1 to TRBJ2-7; D might be TRBD1 or TRBD2, each matching 5 bases. The V and J ends lost 1 base and 9 bases respectively, with 25 bases between them. From germline, CDR1 is MGHRA and CDR2 YSYEKL. The CDR3 totals 17 residues. The CDR3 here is CASSQVLNRPTWDGQYF. The CDR3 nucleotides are TGCGCCAGCAGCCAAGTCCTAAATCGGCCGACCTGGGACGGGCAGTACTTC.

This clonotype has only a few counts. The rearrangement links TRBV29-1 to TRBJ1-2; TRBD1 is a possible D gene (5 bases). V was cut by 6 bases and J by 2 bases, with 10 bases left in between. There are 12 residues in the CDR3. Germline assignment: CDR1 SQVTM and CDR2 ANQGSEA. The CDR3: CSVRDGNYGYTF. The CDR3 DNA sequence: TGCAGCGTGAGGGACGGCAACTATGGCTACACCTTC.

This clonotype was found a few times. The chain joins TRBV6-5 to TRBJ1-2; TRBD1 agrees at 7 bases. V lost 7 bases and J lost 4; bases outside the gene matches: 6. The CDR3 sequence is 13 residues long. Germline assignment: CDR1 MNHEY and CDR2 SVGAGI. The CDR3 nucleotides read TGTGCCAGCACCTGCGGGACAGCCTATGGCTACACCTTC. It encodes CASTCGTAYGYTF.

In the case of this clonotype: This may stem from a read error, because a much larger clone lies one nucleotide away. V gene TRBV29-1 combines with J gene TRBJ2-5, with D perhaps matching TRBD1 or TRBD2 (6 bases each). The J call is in doubt because the DNA end fits TRBJ2-1 better. CDR3 size: 13 residues. Germline V gives CDR1 SQVTM, CDR2 ANQGSEA. The CDR3 reads CSLGGGSQETQFF. CDR3 nucleotide sequence: TGCAGCCTAGGAGGGGGAAGTCAAGAGACCCAGTTCTTC.

This clonotype turned up a few times. This chain joins TRBV14 and TRBJ1-1; no clear D. V gave up 3 bases and J gave up 5 bases, with 7 bases separating them. CDR3 length equals 12 residues. Germline CDR1 reads SGHDN; CDR2 reads FVKESK. The CDR3 sequence is CASSHWGTEAFF. As DNA, the CDR3 is TGTGCCAGCAGCCACTGGGGAACTGAAGCTTTCTTT.

V is TRBV10-3 and J is TRBJ2-4; D perhaps matches TRBD2 (6 bases). Between the trimmed V and J ends, which lost 3 bases and 5 bases, there was a span of 17 bases. The CDR3 runs to 16 residues. The germline V gene has CDR1 ENHRY and CDR2 SYGVKD. DNA of the CDR3: TGTGCCATCAGTGAAGGCGGGGATGGCGCCCAAAACATTCAGTACTTC. Amino acids: CAISEGGDGAQNIQYF.

The rearrangement joins TRBV4-3 to TRBJ2-1; no reliable D call. V lost 3 bases and J lost 9, with 9 bases in between. Germline CDR1 and CDR2: LGHNA and YSLEER. The CDR3 is made up of 12 amino acids. For the CDR3, the DNA is TGCGCCAGCAGCCATATAGGTGGTGAGCAGTTCTTC. As protein: CASSHIGGEQFF.

The V and J genes are TRBV3-1 and TRBJ2-2, with D possibly matching TRBD1 (6 bases). Germline-derived CDR1 and CDR2 are LGHDT and YNNKEL (reference sequence). V was pared by 3 bases and J by 6 bases, with 11 bases between. The CDR3 runs 14 residues. CDR3 loop: CASSQRQVSGELFF. CDR3 nucleotide sequence: TGTGCCAGCAGCCAGCGACAGGTCTCCGGGGAGCTGTTTTTT.

This clonotype has at least ten counts. The V call is TRBV6-6, the J call TRBJ1-4; maybe TRBD1 (5 bases). V lost 3 bases, J lost 5 bases, and 16 bases lay in between. Germline assignment: CDR1 MNHNY and CDR2 SVGAGI (reference sequence). CDR3 length equals 16 residues. In nucleotides, the CDR3 is TGTGCCAGCAGTTATCGGCCTGGGGGGGAGAATGAAAAACTGTTTTTT. Its protein is CASSYRPGGENEKLFF.

This clonotype was counted once. The chain couples TRBV20-1 to TRBJ1-4; 7 bases are shared with TRBD1. J was trimmed by 5 bases and V by 6 bases; bases with no gene match: 3. Germline CDR1 is DFQATT and CDR2 is SNEGSKA (reference sequence). This CDR3 spans 12 amino acids. The CDR3: CSAPGQNEKLFF. CDR3 bases: TGCAGTGCCCCGGGACAGAATGAAAAACTGTTTTTT.

Only a few counts were recorded for this clonotype. The chain's CDR3 is CSVDKSSSGANVLTF. CDR3 sequence (DNA): TGCAGCGTTGATAAGTCAAGCTCTGGGGCCAACGTCCTGACTTTC. The J gene is TRBJ2-6, the V gene TRBV29-1; D ambiguous. Trimming took 3 bases from V and 0 from J, leaving 9 bases between them. This CDR3 has 15 amino acids. Looked up from germline, CDR1 is SQVTM and CDR2 is ANQGSEA.

This chain connects TRBV27 to TRBJ2-3; D gene ambiguous. This CDR3 is built from 13 residues. V was shortened by 5 bases and J by 2 bases, with 8 bases between the two germline ends. Germline V CDR1 and CDR2: MNHEY, SMNVEV (reference sequence). The DNA of the CDR3 is TGTGCCAGCAGTGAGCCTAACACAGATACGCAGTATTTT. Translating it yields CASSEPNTDTQYF.

V gene TRBV25-1 combines with J gene TRBJ1-2; 8 bases agree with TRBD1. This CDR3 has 14 amino acids. J was trimmed by 4 bases and V by 4 bases; bases with no gene match: 5. From germline, CDR1 is MGHDK and CDR2 SYGVNS. For the CDR3, the DNA is TGTGCCAGCAGTGGACAGGGGTGGAGCTATGGCTACACCTTC. It specifies CASSGQGWSYGYTF.